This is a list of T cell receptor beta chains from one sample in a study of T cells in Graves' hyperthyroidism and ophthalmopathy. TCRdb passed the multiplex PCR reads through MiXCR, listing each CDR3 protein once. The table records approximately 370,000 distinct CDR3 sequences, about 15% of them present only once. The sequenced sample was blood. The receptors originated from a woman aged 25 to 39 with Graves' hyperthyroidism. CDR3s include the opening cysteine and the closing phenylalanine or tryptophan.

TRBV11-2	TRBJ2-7	CLEGEQYF
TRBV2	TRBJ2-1	CASSEEMGRGLVAGGFSYNEQFF
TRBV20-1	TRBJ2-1	CSATGGEPGLEINEQFF
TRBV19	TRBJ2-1	CASRQGTSGRQNEQFF
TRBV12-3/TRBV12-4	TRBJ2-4	CASSQTGAPKNIQYF
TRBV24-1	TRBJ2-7	CATSDPTKSSYEQYF
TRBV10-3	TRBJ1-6	CAISDPTYNSPLHF
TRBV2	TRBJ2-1	CASSGRLAGDYNEQFF
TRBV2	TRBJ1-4	CASRLSVLGGKLFF
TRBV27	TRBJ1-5	CASSRDRDANSNQPQHF
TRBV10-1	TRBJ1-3	CASSGDRFNGGTIYF
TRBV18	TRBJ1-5	CASPPRTVPPMGQPQHF
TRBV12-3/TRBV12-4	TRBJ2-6	CASSSGSGANVLTF
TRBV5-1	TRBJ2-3	CASSLWANTDTQYF
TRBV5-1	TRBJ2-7	CASSLDQSSYEQYF
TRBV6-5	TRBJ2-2	CASSYSPGSNTGELFF
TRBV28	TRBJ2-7	CASTSDSYEQYF
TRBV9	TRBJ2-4	CASSVYQEAIQYF
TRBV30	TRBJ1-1	CAWSMQGNTEAFF
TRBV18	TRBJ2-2	CASSPITGELFF
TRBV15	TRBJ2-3	CATSKFMVQDTQYF
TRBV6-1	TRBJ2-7	CASRKRESEQYF
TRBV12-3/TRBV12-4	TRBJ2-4	CASSSRDIQYF
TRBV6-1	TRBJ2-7	CATKRGESYEQYF